Below, one TCR beta chain is given with its context. The antigen it binds to is not known. No much larger clone is present one base from it, and per-base qualities are unavailable. Libraries came from the immunoSEQ multiplex PCR assay. For the multiplex PCR, a mixture combining 60 forward primers for TCR Vbeta segments and 13 reverse primers for TCR Jbeta segments was used. A multiplex PCR assay on genomic DNA amplified the CDR3 region of rearranged TCR beta genes. The Illumina HiSeq System was used to sequence the amplified TCR beta libraries as 87-base-pair reads. For the original study's pipeline: Across the roughly 600 repertoires, a later analysis counted approximately 83 million unique TCR beta chains, some 11 million of which were shared by at least two donors. To remove PCR and sequencing errors, raw reads were error-corrected and collapsed into unique sequences using a nearest-neighbor algorithm that merged closely related sequences. To assign V, D and J gene segments, CDR3 sequences were aligned to IMGT reference sequences. Each retained sequence needed at least a six-nucleotide match to both a V gene segment and a J gene segment. A rearrangement counted as productive if the CDR3 had no stop codons and remained in frame with V and J, and every other rearrangement counted as non-productive. CDR3 was defined according to IMGT convention as the region running from the second conserved V-encoded cysteine to the conserved J-encoded phenylalanine. The earlier analysis of 450 to 750 of the donors excluded any sequence lacking an unambiguous match to a single V gene segment. In an earlier analysis of 587 of the donors, a V segment was called functional when productive rearrangements were above 56.7%, and segregating when the standard deviation between donors exceeded 5%. A statistical classification framework was developed to diagnose cytomegalovirus status using the catalog of TCR beta chain sequences. V and J gene assignment, in a later analysis, came from comparing TCR nucleotide sequences with IMGT/GENE-DB human TR gene sequences. Using the TCRdist pipeline, a later analysis assigned CDR3 sequences along with most-parsimonious VDJ recombination scenarios. In a later analysis, every TCR beta chain was defined by the combination of its CDR3 amino acid sequence and its V-gene family, and reads without a unique V-gene family were dropped. To address suspected cross-contamination and a sequencing artifact, a later analysis removed approximately 600 highly shared, low-generation-probability nucleotide sequences. In a later analysis, a clonal expansion index was calculated for each public chain from normalized within-repertoire ranks of inferred template counts. In a later analysis, generation probabilities were computed using a VDJ recombination model fitted to out-of-frame rearrangements, and the results were checked against IGoR. In a later analysis, TCR-TCR, TCR-HLA and TCR-CMV co-occurrence was scored with hypergeometric tests, and a repertoire-size bias correction was applied to TCR pairs. To estimate false discovery rates, a later analysis permuted the HLA or CMV assignments 20 times. In a later analysis, co-occurring TCRs were grouped using DBSCAN, and TCRdist sequence similarity was added for clustering within HLA-allele-positive subsets. For co-occurrence clustering, repertoires with fewer than 30,000 or more than 120,000 public chains were excluded, along with a handful of repertoires with anomalous nucleotide sharing. TCRdb's version of the immuneACCESS table is confined to in-frame rearrangements and falls short of the full clone set. An unresolved V gene accounts for under half of the shortfall where checked; the remainder is of unknown origin. V and J calls and clone size are those listed in that table; D and trimming were worked out from the DNA. The sample table records 200,000 to 250,000 clones; under 90% of these occur just once. The ten largest account for 1% to 1.5% of the sample.

The entry originates in a study of cytomegalovirus exposure and HLA in healthy donors (dated by TCRdb to between 2016 and 2019). Background on the whole study: According to an earlier analysis of 450 to 650 of the donors, 150 million to 200 million T cells yielded 90 million to 140 million unique TCR beta sequences and 276 Gb of sequence data. An early release that covered approximately 600 HLA-typed donors contained about 290 gigabases of sequencing data and tens of millions of unique TCR sequences. Of the roughly 400 genotyped donors, 81% were placed in the genetic ancestry cluster associated with self-reported Caucasian donors. The study aimed to test whether cataloging public T cell receptors could reveal signatures of past pathogen exposure. The T cell repertoires of 666 subjects were profiled by immunosequencing and related to cytomegalovirus serostatus. A separate validation cohort of 100 to 150 different subjects was used in addition to the roughly 670-subject first cohort. To predict cytomegalovirus infection status, the study combined high-throughput TCR immunosequencing, statistical association of individual TCRs with disease status, and machine learning. A later analysis re-analyzed previously published TCR beta repertoires from 660 or so donors and added high-resolution HLA genotyping to study TCR occurrence patterns. In the later analysis, no new phenotypic data were used to find candidate immune exposures; instead, reliance was placed on TCR beta sequences and their occurrence across donors. In an earlier analysis of 550 to 700 of the donors, high-throughput TCR beta sequencing was used to judge whether each TCR beta V gene segment behaved as functional or pseudogenic. Donor age, sex, ethnicity and CMV serostatus were compiled alongside the repertoire data. A later genetic analysis used genome-wide SNP genotypes for about three fifths of the 666 donors, treating that subset as a discovery cohort. Every repertoire in the discovery cohort had been generated on one and the same sequencing platform. Both class I and class II loci were covered by HLA typing, at four-digit resolution. The number of typed donors differed by locus: about 629-640 for A, B, C, DRB1 and DQB1; some 540 for DQA1; some 610 for DPA1; and some 430 for DPB1. Because of strong linkage in the cohort, four to six DR-DQ haplotypes were treated as single units for association and clustering. Across approximately 420 genotyped donors of the cohort, an average of about 240,000 unique TCR beta nucleotide sequences per donor were sequenced, and approximately 19% of those sequences were non-productive. Here is what the overall study found, with its caveats: When HLA alleles, especially DR and DQ, strongly co-occurred, TCR associations were difficult to assign to individual alleles. Because HLA typing was missing for some donors at each locus, association tests included only the typed subset. Sequencing depth was assumed to be roughly uniform across donors in the presence/absence analyses, though that assumption may not hold. Linkage disequilibrium might explain the correlated functional status among segregating V segments, but an unknown experimental factor could not be excluded. In a later analysis, several top co-occurrence clusters were reported to appear linked to parvovirus B19, influenza, CMV and Epstein-Barr virus. Cytomegalovirus status was reported to be diagnosed by the classifier with high specificity and sensitivity in both the original and validation cohorts. A further reported finding was that TCR beta sequences accurately predicted the HLA-A and HLA-B alleles for most subjects in the first cohort. In this cohort, only TCR beta chains were sequenced, and detectable features were limited by the absence of alpha or paired-chain data. An earlier analysis of approximately 530 of the donors showed that most TCR beta V segments appeared in productive rearrangements either about 87% or about 30% of the time, which broadly matched IMGT annotations. In the study, approximately 160 TCR beta chains were listed as associated with cytomegalovirus. Immune exposure information for the cohort was limited to CMV serostatus. Some IMGT-functional V segments, including TRBV6-2 and TRBV6-3, could not be distinguished by the 87-base-pair reads and were therefore excluded. A later genetic analysis reported fewer N-insertions in productive TCRs among donors in an Asian-associated ancestry cluster than the roughly 700-donor mean. Because counts were too low, around 18 rarely observed V segments, including chromosome 9 orphons, were left out of the earlier analysis of some 640 of the donors. The authors suggested that the approach could potentially be generalized to other disease states and immunological phenotypes. In a later analysis, the rate of TCR association differed among HLA loci, with DRB1 alleles having the most associated TCRs and HLA-C alleles having the fewest. In vitro tests confirmed that three of the cytomegalovirus-associated TCR beta chains recognize cytomegalovirus antigens. Most TCR sequences were observed very rarely across donors, whereas some public TCRs were present in many individuals. A later analysis found that most CMV-associated TCR beta chains appeared HLA-restricted, with HLA associations seemingly driven largely by CMV exposure. An association between a missense DCLRE1C variant and V-gene and J-gene trimming of TCR beta chains was found in a later genetic analysis and replicated in an independent cohort. Compared with equally common non-associated chains, HLA-associated TCR beta chains in a later analysis were more clonally expanded and had lower generation probabilities. In a later analysis, 16,951 TCR beta sequences were associated with specific HLA alleles at a false discovery rate of 0.05. The sequencing pipeline was judged likely to have produced a cluster of highly shared sequence variants as a technical artifact.

In total, approximately 700 healthy bone marrow donors made up the cohort. At the time of sampling, every cohort member was nominally healthy, though immune exposures that went unrecorded were likely present. CMV serostatus was recorded as positive for roughly 300 and negative for about 50% of the 666 cohort members, whereas no CMV serostatus was recorded for the donor in question. A peripheral blood sample was collected from each donor, and TCR beta sequencing was performed on peripheral blood mononuclear cells. The Qiagen DNeasy Blood Extraction Kit was used to extract genomic DNA from the blood cell samples. Trimming takes 6 bases from V and 0 bases from J, and the germline ends sit 9 bases apart. Reading from cysteine to phenylalanine, the CDR3 counts 14 amino acids. The CDR3 DNA has 42 bases and is translated from base 1. According to the germline V gene (reference sequence), CDR1 reads LNHDA and CDR2 reads SQIVND.

The sequence came from a human donor in good health. Sample: PBMCs. In this chain, TRBV19 is recombined with TRBJ2-1; the D region possibly corresponds to TRBD2 (6 bases align). The CDR3 in this case is CASRYGSSYNEQFF. In nucleotides, the sequence is TGTGCCAGTAGGTACGGGAGCTCCTACAATGAGCAGTTCTTC.